The rows below give T cell receptor beta chains drawn from one sample of a study of cytomegalovirus exposure and HLA in healthy donors. Repertoires were generated with immunoSEQ multiplex PCR, while TCRdb's copy carries only in-frame clones and drops some. This table holds 150,000 to 160,000 clones, 86% found once. The sequenced sample consisted of PBMCs. The receptors were sampled from a human donor in good health. Each CDR3 is given with its conserved first and last residue. D genes are given only for firm matches. The size of a clone is reported for some rows only, either as once, few or many, or as a class for expanded clones.

d_call	v_call	clone_size	j_call	cdr3_aa	cdr3_nt
NA	TRBV10-1	few	TRBJ1-5	CASSDTGNQPQHF	TGCGCCAGCAGTGATACAGGGAATCAGCCCCAGCATTTT
TRBD1	TRBV5-6	NA	TRBJ1-1	CASSSLDRGTEAFF	TGTGCCAGCAGCAGCCTGGACAGGGGCACTGAAGCTTTCTTT
NA	TRBV28	NA	TRBJ2-7	CASSPSLVQYF	TGTGCCAGCAGTCCTAGCCTGGTGCAGTACTTC
NA	TRBV30	NA	TRBJ1-2	CAWSVRRGSNYGYTF	TGTGCCTGGAGTGTAAGGCGGGGATCTAACTATGGCTACACCTTC
NA	TRBV7-8	NA	TRBJ1-1	CASSLIRGPEAFF	TGTGCCAGCAGCTTAATCAGGGGCCCTGAAGCTTTCTTT
NA	TRBV4-1	NA	TRBJ1-1	CASSQSRYREVTEAFF	TGCGCCAGCAGCCAGAGCCGGTACCGGGAGGTAACTGAAGCTTTCTTT
TRBD2	TRBV4-1	once	TRBJ2-1	CASSQIFASSGHEQFF	TGCGCCAGCAGCCAAATTTTTGCGTCTAGCGGGCATGAGCAGTTCTTC
NA	TRBV29-1	NA	TRBJ2-5	CSVLVAETQYF	TGCAGCGTACTAGTCGCTGAGACCCAGTACTTC
NA	TRBV2	few	TRBJ1-2	CASSEAGYGYTF	TGTGCCAGCAGTGAGGCAGGGTATGGCTACACCTTC
TRBD2	TRBV10-2	NA	TRBJ2-1	CASTGGRADNEQFF	TGCGCCAGCACTGGCGGGAGGGCAGACAATGAGCAGTTCTTC
TRBD1	TRBV18	once	TRBJ1-3	CASSPSPTGASGNTIYF	TGTGCCAGCTCACCATCCCCGACAGGGGCTTCTGGAAACACCATATATTTT
TRBD1	TRBV5-6	NA	TRBJ1-4	CASSWLGTGWGPNEKLFF	TGTGCCAGCAGCTGGCTAGGGACAGGGTGGGGACCTAATGAAAAACTGTTTTTT
TRBD2	TRBV6-6	once	TRBJ2-1	CASQMASGPVGQFF	TGTGCCAGCCAGATGGCTAGCGGGCCTGTTGGGCAGTTCTTC
TRBD2	TRBV7-9	few	TRBJ2-1	CASSLALAGDNEQFF	TGTGCCAGCAGCTTAGCCCTAGCGGGGGACAATGAGCAGTTCTTC
TRBD1	TRBV27	NA	TRBJ2-7	CASSPRQGAAYEQYF	TGTGCCAGCAGTCCGCGACAGGGGGCTGCATACGAGCAGTACTTC
TRBD1	TRBV2	NA	TRBJ1-3	CASRPDRVSGNTIYF	TGTGCCAGCAGGCCGGACAGGGTTTCTGGAAACACCATATATTTT
NA	TRBV28	NA	TRBJ2-5	CASSLRPGAIQETQYF	TGTGCCAGCAGTTTAAGGCCAGGGGCGATACAAGAGACCCAGTACTTC
TRBD2	TRBV11-2	NA	TRBJ2-1	CASSPRLAVYNEQFF	TGTGCCAGCAGCCCCCGACTAGCTGTCTACAATGAGCAGTTCTTC
NA	TRBV10-1	NA	TRBJ1-2	CASSEDKNYGYTF	TGCGCCAGCAGTGAAGACAAGAACTATGGCTACACCTTC
NA	TRBV5-4	NA	TRBJ1-2	CASSFTKMTLSGGYTF	TGTGCCAGCAGCTTCACCAAAATGACGCTCTCAGGGGGCTACACCTTC
NA	TRBV7-2	NA	TRBJ2-3	CASSLDGGASNTQYF	TGTGCCAGCAGCTTAGACGGCGGGGCGTCGAATACGCAGTATTTT
NA	TRBV5-4	once	TRBJ2-7	CASSPQQGMIYEQYF	TGTGCCAGCAGCCCCCAACAGGGAATGATCTACGAGCAGTACTTC
NA	TRBV6-1	NA	TRBJ1-1	CAIQNQGVGAFF	TGTGCCATACAGAACCAGGGCGTGGGAGCTTTCTTT
NA	TRBV7-2	NA	TRBJ2-3	CASSLSKNTQYF	TGTGCCAGCAGCTTATCTAAGAATACGCAGTATTTT
NA	TRBV6-1	NA	TRBJ1-2	CASSEADTGRNYGYTF	TGTGCCAGCAGTGAAGCGGATACAGGACGTAACTATGGCTACACCTTC
TRBD2	TRBV4-1	NA	TRBJ2-2	CASSQDGTSGRGELFF	TGCGCCAGCAGCCAAGATGGTACTAGCGGGAGGGGGGAGCTGTTTTTT
NA	TRBV13	NA	TRBJ2-2	CASSLGAGTNTGELFF	TGTGCCAGCAGCTTAGGGGCGGGTACGAACACCGGGGAGCTGTTTTTT
NA	TRBV6-5	once	TRBJ2-5	CASREQGSWGTQYF	TGTGCCAGCAGAGAACAGGGATCTTGGGGGACCCAGTACTTC
NA	TRBV6-4	NA	TRBJ2-2	CASSLGQNTGELFF	TGTGCCAGCAGCCTGGGACAGAACACCGGGGAGCTGTTTTTT
NA	TRBV18	NA	TRBJ2-5	CASSPPGSLVLETQYF	TGTGCCAGCTCACCACCGGGTTCGCTAGTCCTGGAGACCCAGTACTTC
NA	TRBV7-2	NA	TRBJ2-1	CASSLAWLEGNEQFF	TGTGCCAGCAGCTTAGCGTGGCTAGAGGGCAATGAGCAGTTCTTC
TRBD1	TRBV7-2	few	TRBJ1-2	CASSLETDRADGYTF	TGTGCCAGCAGCTTAGAGACGGACAGGGCGGATGGCTACACCTTC
NA	TRBV5-4	NA	TRBJ2-7	CASSLNVGLHEQYF	TGTGCCAGCAGCTTGAACGTGGGCTTGCACGAGCAGTACTTC
NA	TRBV28	NA	TRBJ2-2	CASSLPGGKRGELFF	TGTGCCAGCAGTTTACCCGGGGGAAAGAGGGGGGAGCTGTTTTTT
TRBD1	TRBV5-6	NA	TRBJ1-2	CASSLQGMDYGYTF	TGTGCCAGCAGCCTACAGGGGATGGACTATGGCTACACCTTC
TRBD1	TRBV11-2	NA	TRBJ2-5	CASSTWRRDSSQETQYF	TGTGCCAGCAGCACCTGGCGTCGGGACAGCAGTCAAGAGACCCAGTACTTC
TRBD1	TRBV2	NA	TRBJ2-7	CASSNRGPWEQYF	TGTGCCAGCAGTAACAGGGGCCCCTGGGAGCAGTACTTC
NA	TRBV19	NA	TRBJ1-5	CASSIERYQPQHF	TGTGCCAGTAGTATAGAACGGTATCAGCCCCAGCATTTT